The rows below give T cell receptor beta chains drawn from one sample of a study of metastatic and nonmetastatic thyroid tumors. TCRdb reassembled clones from the PCR reads with MiXCR. The table lists more than 15,000 clones, roughly 25% of them singletons, with roughly 20% in the top ten. The specimen was tumor tissue. These receptors all come from a female donor with papillary thyroid cancer or a benign thyroid nodule (not recorded which). Some clones in this sample may be carry-over from other donors' samples. Each CDR3 is given with its conserved first and last residue. The order of the fields is D gene, V gene, CDR3 protein. D genes are given only for firm matches.

>TRBD1|TRBV6-1
CASSPGQGMDEQYF
>NA|TRBV5-1
CASREGASYEQYF
>TRBD1|TRBV19
CASSMRGQWQPQHF
>NA|TRBV7-3
CASSPRTVGYSPLHF
>NA|TRBV12-3/TRBV12-4
CASSLARINDEQFF
>NA|TRBV20-1
CSASWIGGHNEQFF
>NA|TRBV9
CASSPQSSGANVLTF
>NA|TRBV9
CASSVSGHNEKLFF
>NA|TRBV6-1
CASSEDPTKAYNEQFF
>NA|TRBV11-3
CASSLGGTYNEQFF
>TRBD1|TRBV5-1
CASSLSGTGVNTEAFF
>NA|TRBV6-1
CASSELSTQYF
>NA|TRBV6-5
CASSYRRGGTEAFF
>NA|TRBV7-2
CASSLVFGDEQYF
>TRBD1|TRBV11-3
CASGQVTYNEQFF
>NA|TRBV6-1
CASRPGTPDKNIQYF
>TRBD1|TRBV5-1
CASRRQGTGEQYF
>NA|TRBV9
CASSTTQGTQNEKLFF
>NA|TRBV11-2
CASSQITDTQYF
>NA|TRBV19
CASSRGYNEQFF
>TRBD2|TRBV4-1
CASSSPGLAGGDGEQFF
>TRBD2|TRBV7-3
CASSSLRVAGTGELFF
>NA|TRBV6-1
CASSEPTSGELFF
>TRBD1|TRBV9
CASSVGVETGRYEQYF
>NA|TRBV6-5
CASSYSGQVNEKLFF
>NA|TRBV24-1
CATSGPRVGSGIGDEQYF
>NA|TRBV20-1
CSAGGEYVYTF
>TRBD1|TRBV30
CAWSVWNRDRVAGELFF
>TRBD1|TRBV7-9
CASSSGGKEGYTF
>NA|TRBV20-1
CSARGENNSPLHF
>TRBD1|TRBV24-1
CATRGQGVTGELFF
>NA|TRBV6-1
CATQTRDNEQFF
>NA|TRBV29-1
CSVEDTARLGVEQYF
>NA|TRBV2
CASSESRASFQETQYF
>NA|TRBV11-3
CASSRDTVGSRYEQYF
>TRBD1|TRBV7-9
CASSPWTGRDTEAFF
>TRBD1|TRBV6-1
CSSSLRTGFPNTEAFF
>TRBD2|TRBV7-2
CASSLPEGVIAGVLHGELFF
>NA|TRBV10-3
CAISDRVLSGVTEETQYF
>NA|TRBV30
CAWGQELSGANVLTF
>NA|TRBV6-5
CASSSDGYEQYF
>TRBD2|TRBV5-4
CASSLKGTSGTETAILGQYF
>NA|TRBV20-1
CSARDDLTILPYGYTF
>NA|TRBV11-1
CASSPGQISGANVLTF
>NA|TRBV5-5
CASSLPSGGGYEQYF
>TRBD2|TRBV7-2
CASSTRLAGGPGVETQYF
>TRBD1|TRBV5-1
CASSLRAGGSTEAFF